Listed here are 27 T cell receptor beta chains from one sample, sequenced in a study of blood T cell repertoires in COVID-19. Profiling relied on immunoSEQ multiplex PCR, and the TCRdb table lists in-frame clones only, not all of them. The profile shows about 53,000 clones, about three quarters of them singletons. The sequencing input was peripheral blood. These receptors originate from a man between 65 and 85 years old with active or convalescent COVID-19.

CDR3 residues: CASSPKGRGEQYF. DNA for the CDR3: TGTGCCAGCAGCCCGAAAGGCAGGGGCGAGCAGTACTTC. The V gene is TRBV7-9, the J gene TRBJ2-7; weak D call: TRBD1 (6 bases). The ends were cut back, 5 bases at V and 6 bases at J, with 14 bases in the middle. The CDR3 has 13 residues. The germline V gene has CDR1 SEHNR and CDR2 FQNEAQ (reference sequence). The whole variable domain, remainder taken from reference TRBV7-9 and TRBJ2-7, is DTGVSQNPRHKITKRGQNVTFRCDPISEHNRLYWYRQTLGQGPEFLTYFQNEAQLEKSRLLSDRFSAERPKGSFSTLEIQRTEQGDSAMYLCASSPKGRGEQYFGPGTRLTVT.

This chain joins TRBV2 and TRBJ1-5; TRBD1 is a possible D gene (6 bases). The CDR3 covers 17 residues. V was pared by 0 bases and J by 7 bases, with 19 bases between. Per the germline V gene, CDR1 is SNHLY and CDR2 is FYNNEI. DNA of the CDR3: TGTGCCAGCAGTGAAGCTTCCCCGGGAGGGGGGGCGCAGCCCCAGCATTTT. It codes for CASSEASPGGGAQPQHF.

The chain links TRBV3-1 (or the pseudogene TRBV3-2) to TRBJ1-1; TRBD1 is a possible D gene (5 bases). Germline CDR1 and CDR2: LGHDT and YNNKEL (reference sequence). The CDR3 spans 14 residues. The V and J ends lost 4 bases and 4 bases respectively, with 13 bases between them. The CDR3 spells CASSRQWGGTEAFF. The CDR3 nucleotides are TGTGCCAGCAGCCGCCAGTGGGGGGGCACTGAAGCTTTCTTT.

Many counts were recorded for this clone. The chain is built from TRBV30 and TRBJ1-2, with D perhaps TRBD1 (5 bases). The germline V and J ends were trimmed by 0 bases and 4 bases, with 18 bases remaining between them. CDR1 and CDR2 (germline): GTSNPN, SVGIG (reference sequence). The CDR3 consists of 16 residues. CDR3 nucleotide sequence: TGTGCCTGGAGTGTTAACAGTCCCGGGGGACTCTATGGCTACACCTTC. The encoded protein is CAWSVNSPGGLYGYTF.

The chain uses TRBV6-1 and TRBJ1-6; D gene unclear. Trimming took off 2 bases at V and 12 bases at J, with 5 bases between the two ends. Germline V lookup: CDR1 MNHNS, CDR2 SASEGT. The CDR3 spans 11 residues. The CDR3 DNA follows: TGTGCCAGCAGTGAACGCGGACCCCTCCACTTT. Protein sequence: CASSERGPLHF.

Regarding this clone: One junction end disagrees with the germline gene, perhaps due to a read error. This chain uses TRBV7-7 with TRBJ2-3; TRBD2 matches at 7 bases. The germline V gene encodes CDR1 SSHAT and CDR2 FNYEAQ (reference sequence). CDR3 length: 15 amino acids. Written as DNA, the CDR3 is TGTGCTAGCAGCCCTACAAGCGGGGTCACAGATACGCAGTATTTT. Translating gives CASSPTSGVTDTQYF.

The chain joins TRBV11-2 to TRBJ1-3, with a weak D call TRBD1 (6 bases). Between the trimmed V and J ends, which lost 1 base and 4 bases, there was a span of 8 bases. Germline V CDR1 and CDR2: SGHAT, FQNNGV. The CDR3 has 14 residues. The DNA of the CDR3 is TGTGCCAGCAGCTTAGGAGGGGGAGGAAACACCATATATTTT. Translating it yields CASSLGGGGNTIYF.

The CDR3 DNA reads as TGTGCCAGCAGTGAAATCCCGACAGCGAACACTGAAGCTTTCTTT. Protein product: CASSEIPTANTEAFF. J is TRBJ1-1 and V is TRBV2; D is possibly TRBD1 (5 bases). Trimming pared 2 bases from V and 1 base from J, leaving 11 bases between. The CDR3 covers 15 residues. The germline CDR1 and CDR2 sequences are SNHLY and FYNNEI.

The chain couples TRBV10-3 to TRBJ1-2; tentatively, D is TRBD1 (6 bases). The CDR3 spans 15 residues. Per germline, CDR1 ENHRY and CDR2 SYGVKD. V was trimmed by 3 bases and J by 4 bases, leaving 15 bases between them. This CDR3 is CAISDRGPMSYGYTF. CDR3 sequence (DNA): TGTGCCATCAGTGACAGGGGACCCATGAGCTATGGCTACACCTTC.

The CDR3 coding sequence is TGTGCCAGCAGCCAACCGAGTGGGCAGAATGAAAAACTGTTTTTT. This translates into CASSQPSGQNEKLFF. The chain uses TRBV6-5 and TRBJ1-4; the D is unclear. This CDR3 is built from 15 residues. Trimming removed 6 bases from V and 5 bases from J, with 16 bases in between. CDR1 and CDR2 from the germline V gene are MNHEY and SVGAGI.

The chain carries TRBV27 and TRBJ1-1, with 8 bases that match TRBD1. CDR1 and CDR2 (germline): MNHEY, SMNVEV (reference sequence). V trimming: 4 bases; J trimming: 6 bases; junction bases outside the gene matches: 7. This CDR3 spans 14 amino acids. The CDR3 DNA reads TGTGCCAGCAGTTATGACAGGGGAGGATCTGAAGCTTTCTTT. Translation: CASSYDRGGSEAFF.

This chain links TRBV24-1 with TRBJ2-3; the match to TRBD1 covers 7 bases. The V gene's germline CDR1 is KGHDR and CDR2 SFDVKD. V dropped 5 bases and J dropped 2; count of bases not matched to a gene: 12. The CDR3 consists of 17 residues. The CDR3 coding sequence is TGTGCCACCAGTGGGACTTGGGCAACAGGGGCCACAGATACGCAGTATTTT. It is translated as CATSGTWATGATDTQYF.

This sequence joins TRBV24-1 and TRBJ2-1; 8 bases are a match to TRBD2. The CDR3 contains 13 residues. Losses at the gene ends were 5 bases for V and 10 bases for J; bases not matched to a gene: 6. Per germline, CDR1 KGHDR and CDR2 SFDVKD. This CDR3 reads CATSGRLANEQFF. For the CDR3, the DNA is TGTGCCACCAGTGGGAGACTAGCGAACGAGCAGTTCTTC.

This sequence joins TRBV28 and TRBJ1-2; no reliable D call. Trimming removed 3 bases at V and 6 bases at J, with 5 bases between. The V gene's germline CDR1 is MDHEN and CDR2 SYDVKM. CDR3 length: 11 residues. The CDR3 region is CASSFGDGYTF. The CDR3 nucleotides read TGTGCCAGCAGTTTCGGGGATGGCTACACCTTC.

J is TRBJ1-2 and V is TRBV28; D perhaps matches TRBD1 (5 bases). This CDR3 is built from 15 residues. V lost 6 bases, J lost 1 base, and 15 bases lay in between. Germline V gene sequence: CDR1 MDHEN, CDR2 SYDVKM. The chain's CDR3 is CASRPSGFGNYGYTF. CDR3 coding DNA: TGTGCCAGCAGGCCCTCAGGGTTCGGTAACTATGGCTACACCTTC.

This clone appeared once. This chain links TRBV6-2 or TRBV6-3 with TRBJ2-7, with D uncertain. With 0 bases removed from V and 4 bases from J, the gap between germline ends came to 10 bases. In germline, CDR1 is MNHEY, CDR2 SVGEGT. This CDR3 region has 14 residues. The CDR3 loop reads CASSYSKAYYEQYF. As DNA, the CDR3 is TGTGCCAGCAGTTACTCGAAAGCCTATTACGAGCAGTACTTC.

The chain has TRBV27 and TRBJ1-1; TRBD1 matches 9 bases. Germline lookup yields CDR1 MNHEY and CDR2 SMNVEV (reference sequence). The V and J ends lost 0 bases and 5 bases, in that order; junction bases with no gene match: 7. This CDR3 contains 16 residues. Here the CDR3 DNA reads TGTGCCAGCAGTTTATCATATACAGGGGGCTGGACTGAAGCTTTCTTT. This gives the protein CASSLSYTGGWTEAFF.

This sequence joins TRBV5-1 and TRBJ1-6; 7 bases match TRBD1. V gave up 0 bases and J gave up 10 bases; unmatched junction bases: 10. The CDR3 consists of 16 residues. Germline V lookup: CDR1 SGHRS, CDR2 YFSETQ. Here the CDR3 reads CASSLAGDRVRSPLHF. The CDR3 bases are TGCGCCAGCAGCTTGGCCGGAGACAGGGTGAGATCACCCCTCCACTTT.

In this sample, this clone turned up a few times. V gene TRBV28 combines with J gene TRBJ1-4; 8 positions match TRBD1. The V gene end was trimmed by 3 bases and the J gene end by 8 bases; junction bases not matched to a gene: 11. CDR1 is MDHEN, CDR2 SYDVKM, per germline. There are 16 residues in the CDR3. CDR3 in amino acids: CASSFAGGVRLEKLFF. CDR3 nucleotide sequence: TGTGCCAGCAGTTTCGCAGGGGGCGTCCGTCTGGAAAAACTGTTTTTT.

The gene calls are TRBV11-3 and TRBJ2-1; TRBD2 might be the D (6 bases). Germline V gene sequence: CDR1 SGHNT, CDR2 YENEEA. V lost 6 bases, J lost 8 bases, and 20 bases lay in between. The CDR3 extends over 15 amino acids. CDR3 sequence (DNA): TGTGCCAGCAGTTCGTTGGGGGGTGATCGCCATGAGCAGTTCTTC. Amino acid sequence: CASSSLGGDRHEQFF.

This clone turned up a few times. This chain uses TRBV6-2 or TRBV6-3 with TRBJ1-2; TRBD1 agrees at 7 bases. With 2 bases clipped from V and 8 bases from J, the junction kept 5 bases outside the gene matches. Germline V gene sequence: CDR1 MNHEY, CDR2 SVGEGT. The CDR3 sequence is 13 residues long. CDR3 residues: CASSYRQGFGYTF. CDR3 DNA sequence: TGTGCCAGCAGTTACCGACAGGGTTTCGGCTACACCTTC.

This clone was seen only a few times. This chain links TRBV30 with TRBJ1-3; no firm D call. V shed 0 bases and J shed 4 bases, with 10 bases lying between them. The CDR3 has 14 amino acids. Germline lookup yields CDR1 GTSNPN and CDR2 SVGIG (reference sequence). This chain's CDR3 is CAWSVSRKGNTIYF. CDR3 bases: TGTGCCTGGAGTGTATCGAGAAAGGGAAACACCATATATTTT.

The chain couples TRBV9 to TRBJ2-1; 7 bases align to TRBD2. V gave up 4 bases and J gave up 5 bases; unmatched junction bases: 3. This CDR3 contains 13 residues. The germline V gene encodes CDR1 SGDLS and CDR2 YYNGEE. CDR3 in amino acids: CASSKSGNNEQFF. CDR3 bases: TGTGCCAGCAGCAAGAGCGGGAACAATGAGCAGTTCTTC.

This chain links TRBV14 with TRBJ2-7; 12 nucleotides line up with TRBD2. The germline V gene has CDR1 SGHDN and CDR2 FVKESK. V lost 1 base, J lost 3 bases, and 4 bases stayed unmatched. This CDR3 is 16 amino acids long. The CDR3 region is CASSQARTSGDYEQYF. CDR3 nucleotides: TGTGCCAGCAGCCAAGCTAGGACTAGCGGGGACTACGAGCAGTACTTC.

CDR3 DNA sequence: TGTGCCAGCAGTTTTGAGGGCGGGAGGGGGCAGTACTTC. Protein sequence: CASSFEGGRGQYF. The rearrangement uses TRBV7-2 and TRBJ2-7, with TRBD2 matching over 9 bases. Germline loops: CDR1 SGHTA, CDR2 FQGNSA. After removal of 6 bases from V and 9 bases from J, the junction contained 9 bases not matched to a gene. The CDR3 consists of 13 residues.

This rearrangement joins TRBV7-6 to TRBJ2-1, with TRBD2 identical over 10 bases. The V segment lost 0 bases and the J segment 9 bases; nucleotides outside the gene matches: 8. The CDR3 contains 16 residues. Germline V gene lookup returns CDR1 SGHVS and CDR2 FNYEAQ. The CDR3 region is CASSLARPSGGPEQFF. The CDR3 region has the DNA TGTGCCAGCAGCTTAGCGCGTCCTAGCGGGGGTCCTGAGCAGTTCTTC. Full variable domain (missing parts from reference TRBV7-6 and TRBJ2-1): GAGVSQSPRYKVTKRGQDVALRCDPISGHVSLYWYRQALGQGPEFLTYFNYEAQQDKSGLPNDRFSAERPEGSISTLTIQRTEQRDSAMYRCASSLARPSGGPEQFFGPGTRLTVL.

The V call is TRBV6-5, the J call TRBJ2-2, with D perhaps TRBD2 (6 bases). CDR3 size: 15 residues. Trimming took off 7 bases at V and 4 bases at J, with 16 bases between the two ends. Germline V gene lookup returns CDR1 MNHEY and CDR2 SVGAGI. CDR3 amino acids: CASIQLGGSTGELFF. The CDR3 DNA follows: TGTGCCAGCATCCAATTGGGGGGATCCACCGGGGAGCTGTTTTTT.